This T cell receptor beta chain is from a study of blood T cell repertoires in COVID-19. Study-wide background: Italy, Spain and the United States were the sources of the convalescent and acute COVID-19 samples. PBMCs, B-cell-depleted T cells, or T cells were the source of the cDNA or gDNA that made up the material.

In the study's own analysis: By means of reference gene primer amplification, nucleated cell counts were estimated. Profiling relied on immunoSEQ multiplex PCR, and the TCRdb table lists in-frame clones only, not all of them. The DNA gave D and trimming, while V, J and clone size come from that table. The sample contains around 45,000 clones, approximately 86% of which appear only once. The ends lost 0 bases at V and 4 bases at J; junction bases unmatched: 2. Germline CDR1 is LGHDT and CDR2 is YNNKEL (reference sequence). The CDR3 consists of 15 residues. This clonotype originated in a man older than 75 in a cohort sampled during active COVID-19. This chain uses TRBV3-1 (or the pseudogene TRBV3-2) with TRBJ2-1; 8 bases are a match to TRBD1. The sequenced sample was peripheral blood. In DNA form, the CDR3 reads TGTGCCAGCAGCCAAGATGGGACAGGATACAATGAGCAGTTCTTC. Protein sequence: CASSQDGTGYNEQFF.